Listed below are T cell receptor beta chains from one sample, sequenced in a study of blood T cell repertoires in COVID-19. Sequencing was performed with immunoSEQ multiplex PCR; in TCRdb, only in-frame clones are kept and a portion is missing. The data contain just under 350,000 clones, about 89% of them singletons. Source material: peripheral blood. The receptors stem from a woman aged 45-65 years with COVID-19, enrolled during active disease. The CDR3 runs from the conserved cysteine through the conserved F or W. Fields, in order: V gene, D gene, clone size, J gene, CDR3 DNA, CDR3 protein. A D gene is named only where the DNA matches it firmly. Rows may omit the clone size; those that give it use once, few, many or a size class.

v_call: TRBV12-3/TRBV12-4; d_call: TRBD1; clone_size: NA; j_call: TRBJ1-1; cdr3_nt: TGTGCCAGCACCCAGGACAGGGGAGCTGAAGCTTTCTTT; cdr3_aa: CASTQDRGAEAFF
v_call: TRBV5-4; d_call: TRBD2; clone_size: NA; j_call: TRBJ2-1; cdr3_nt: TGTGCCAGCAGCAAAACTAGCGGGAGAGCCTACAATGAGCAGTTCTTC; cdr3_aa: CASSKTSGRAYNEQFF
v_call: TRBV6-6; d_call: TRBD1; clone_size: NA; j_call: TRBJ2-7; cdr3_nt: TGTGCCAGCAGTTACTCTTCCACAGGGGTTCAAGAGCAGTACTTC; cdr3_aa: CASSYSSTGVQEQYF
v_call: TRBV15; d_call: NA; clone_size: NA; j_call: TRBJ1-1; cdr3_nt: TGTGCCACCAGCAGAGATAGCAGGGGTAGGTGGATGAACACTGAAGCTTTCTTT; cdr3_aa: CATSRDSRGRWMNTEAFF
v_call: TRBV19; d_call: NA; clone_size: NA; j_call: TRBJ2-7; cdr3_nt: TGTGCCAGTAGTATTCGGGACAAGGATACCTACGAGCAGTACTTC; cdr3_aa: CASSIRDKDTYEQYF
v_call: TRBV14; d_call: TRBD2; clone_size: NA; j_call: TRBJ2-2; cdr3_nt: TGTGCCAGCAGCCAAGGTTTGGGCGGGAGCGAATGGACCGGGGAGCTGTTTTTT; cdr3_aa: CASSQGLGGSEWTGELFF
v_call: TRBV6-5; d_call: TRBD1; clone_size: NA; j_call: TRBJ2-4; cdr3_nt: TGTGCCAGCAGTACAGGGGGACTAGCCAAAAACATTCAGTACTTC; cdr3_aa: CASSTGGLAKNIQYF
v_call: TRBV18; d_call: TRBD1; clone_size: NA; j_call: TRBJ1-4; cdr3_nt: TGTGCCAGCTCACCACAATGGACAGGAAATGAAAAACTGTTTTTT; cdr3_aa: CASSPQWTGNEKLFF
v_call: TRBV6-5; d_call: TRBD2; clone_size: NA; j_call: TRBJ2-7; cdr3_nt: TGTGCCAGCAGTTACAGAATTGGTCGGGGGGTCTACGAGCAGTACTTC; cdr3_aa: CASSYRIGRGVYEQYF
v_call: TRBV5-4; d_call: TRBD1; clone_size: NA; j_call: TRBJ1-4; cdr3_nt: TGTGCCAGCAGCGCTCAGAGGGGACAGGGGGATGAAAAACTGTTTTTT; cdr3_aa: CASSAQRGQGDEKLFF
v_call: TRBV19; d_call: TRBD1; clone_size: once; j_call: TRBJ2-3; cdr3_nt: TGTGCCAGTAGTACCCGGGACAGGGTAACAGATACGCAGTATTTT; cdr3_aa: CASSTRDRVTDTQYF
v_call: TRBV5-1; d_call: TRBD2; clone_size: NA; j_call: TRBJ2-1; cdr3_nt: TGCGCCAGCAGCGAAGCGGGAACCTACAATGAGCAGTTCTTC; cdr3_aa: CASSEAGTYNEQFF
v_call: TRBV25-1; d_call: TRBD2; clone_size: NA; j_call: TRBJ2-7; cdr3_nt: TGTGCCAGCAGTTCACCCAAGCCGGGGGCGGGAGGCCGGGAGCAGTACTTC; cdr3_aa: CASSSPKPGAGGREQYF
v_call: TRBV7-9; d_call: TRBD2; clone_size: NA; j_call: TRBJ2-7; cdr3_nt: TGTGCCAGCAGCCAGCGGGGGTTAACCTACGAGCAGTACTTC; cdr3_aa: CASSQRGLTYEQYF
v_call: TRBV4-1; d_call: NA; clone_size: NA; j_call: TRBJ1-2; cdr3_nt: TGCGCCAGCAGCCAAGGCCAGGTTTACTATGGCTACACCTTC; cdr3_aa: CASSQGQVYYGYTF
v_call: TRBV6-1; d_call: NA; clone_size: NA; j_call: TRBJ2-7; cdr3_nt: TGTGCCAGCAGTGAAGCCTCAGGCGAGCAGTACTTC; cdr3_aa: CASSEASGEQYF